A selection of T cell receptor beta chains follows, all from one sample in a study of STAT5B mutations in CD4+ large granular lymphocyte leukemia. Measured with immunoSEQ multiplex PCR; TCRdb has only the in-frame clones, and not every one. The data hold about 40,000 clones, with roughly 84% observed a single time. The sequencing input was CD4+ T cells from blood buffy coats. These receptors were taken from a human donor in good health. CDR3s include the opening cysteine and the closing phenylalanine or tryptophan. D genes are given only for firm matches. Clone size is not always given. Where it is, it says once, few, many or a class for expanded clones.

j_call	d_call	v_call	clone_size	cdr3_aa	cdr3_nt
TRBJ2-1	TRBD2	TRBV7-6	NA	CASSSGTSGSYEQFF	TGTGCCAGCAGCTCCGGGACTAGCGGGAGCTATGAGCAGTTCTTC
TRBJ2-3	NA	TRBV5-1	NA	CASSLAVGPTDTQYF	TGCGCCAGCAGCTTGGCGGTGGGACCTACAGATACGCAGTATTTT
TRBJ1-5	TRBD1	TRBV7-9	NA	CASSFAGTGISNQPQHF	TGTGCCAGCAGCTTTGCCGGGACAGGAATTAGCAATCAGCCCCAGCATTTT
TRBJ2-1	TRBD2	TRBV19	NA	CASSIGGGGEGLYEQFF	TGTGCCAGTAGTATAGGCGGGGGGGGAGAAGGGCTGTATGAGCAGTTCTTC
TRBJ2-3	TRBD2	TRBV15	NA	CATSRDLLAGTDTQYF	TGTGCCACCAGCAGAGATCTACTAGCGGGAACAGATACGCAGTATTTT
TRBJ2-7	NA	TRBV15	NA	CATSRDRGSSYEQYF	TGTGCCACCAGCAGAGATCGAGGGAGCTCCTACGAGCAGTACTTC
TRBJ2-2	NA	TRBV29-1	NA	CSVGFQSVGGELFF	TGCAGCGTTGGATTTCAGTCGGTTGGCGGGGAGCTGTTTTTT
TRBJ2-7	TRBD2	TRBV7-2	NA	CASSLVGTSGSDEQYF	TGTGCCAGCAGCTTAGTGGGGACTAGCGGGAGTGACGAGCAGTACTTC
TRBJ2-1	NA	TRBV21-1	NA	CASMTGQGFDEQFF	TGTGCCAGCATGACGGGACAGGGGTTCGATGAGCAGTTCTTC
TRBJ2-7	NA	TRBV18	once	CASSPDGSSYEQYF	TGTGCCAGCTCACCGGACGGGAGCTCCTACGAGCAGTACTTC
TRBJ2-5	NA	TRBV30	NA	CAWSSPGRSETQYF	TGTGCCTGGAGTTCTCCGGGACGGTCAGAGACCCAGTACTTC
TRBJ1-6	NA	TRBV6-5	NA	CASSETSPLHF	TGTGCCAGCAGTGAAACTTCACCCCTCCACTTT
TRBJ2-5	NA	TRBV29-1	NA	CSSRQIAQETQYF	TGCAGCTCCCGACAGATTGCCCAAGAGACCCAGTACTTC
TRBJ1-2	TRBD1	TRBV6-6	NA	CASSSRTGAYGYTF	TGTGCCAGCAGTTCACGGACAGGGGCCTATGGCTACACCTTC
TRBJ2-7	TRBD1	TRBV18	NA	CASSPRIPGTGAPYEQYF	TGTGCCAGCTCACCACGAATTCCCGGGACAGGGGCACCCTACGAGCAGTACTTC
TRBJ2-3	NA	TRBV7-2	NA	CASSLTGQIRSTDTQYF	TGTGCCAGCAGCTTAACTGGGCAGATCCGATCCACAGATACGCAGTATTTT
TRBJ1-6	NA	TRBV7-2	NA	CASSFNSPLHF	TGTGCCAGCAGCTTTAATTCACCCCTCCACTTT
TRBJ1-1	TRBD1	TRBV9	NA	CASSVSPTGLTEAFF	TGTGCCAGCAGCGTATCGCCGACAGGGTTAACTGAAGCTTTCTTT
TRBJ2-2	TRBD1	TRBV7-2	NA	CASSSGQGADTGELFF	TGTGCCAGCAGCTCCGGACAGGGGGCGGACACCGGGGAGCTGTTTTTT
TRBJ1-6	TRBD1	TRBV6-6	NA	CASRKTGVGPPLHF	TGTGCCAGCAGGAAGACAGGGGTTGGGCCACCCCTCCACTTT
TRBJ1-3	NA	TRBV5-4	once	CASSRKAGNTIYF	TGTGCCAGCAGCCGGAAAGCGGGAAACACCATATATTTT
TRBJ1-5	NA	TRBV4-1	NA	CASSQDLGGRSNQPQHF	TGCGCCAGCAGCCAAGATTTGGGGGGTCGGAGCAATCAGCCCCAGCATTTT
TRBJ2-7	NA	TRBV9	NA	CASSVVPGYEQYF	TGTGCCAGCAGCGTAGTTCCAGGGTACGAGCAGTACTTC
TRBJ1-2	NA	TRBV19	NA	CASTRKTGNYGYTF	TGTGCCAGTACCCGAAAAACAGGGAACTATGGCTACACCTTC
TRBJ1-1	NA	TRBV6-5	NA	CASSYSAGGGEAFF	TGTGCCAGCAGTTACTCCGCAGGAGGAGGAGAAGCTTTCTTT
TRBJ1-4	NA	TRBV2	NA	CASRGTIGGEKLFF	TGTGCCAGCAGGGGGACCATTGGAGGTGAAAAACTGTTTTTT
TRBJ1-1	NA	TRBV7-3	NA	CASSLDRTGTNTEAFF	TGTGCCAGCAGCCTCGACCGGACCGGAACGAACACTGAAGCTTTCTTT
TRBJ2-1	TRBD2	TRBV6-1	NA	CASSEALLFAGDVNNEQFF	TGTGCCAGCAGTGAAGCGCTTCTGTTTGCGGGAGACGTAAACAATGAGCAGTTCTTC
TRBJ1-1	NA	TRBV6-1	NA	CASSADRNTEAFF	TGTGCCAGCAGCGCCGACAGGAACACTGAAGCTTTCTTT
TRBJ2-1	TRBD2	TRBV15	once	CATSRAPGLAIGTYNEQFF	TGTGCCACCAGCAGAGCACCGGGACTAGCGATCGGAACCTACAATGAGCAGTTCTTC
TRBJ1-6	TRBD1	TRBV5-1	NA	CASNLGGTADSPLHF	TGCGCCAGCAACTTGGGGGGGACAGCGGATTCACCCCTCCACTTT
TRBJ1-1	NA	TRBV5-1	NA	CASSPERGFTEAFF	TGCGCCAGCAGCCCCGAGCGGGGGTTTACTGAAGCTTTCTTT
TRBJ2-5	TRBD2	TRBV14	NA	CASSRGLAGASQQETQYF	TGTGCCAGCAGCCGGGGACTAGCGGGAGCTTCCCAACAAGAGACCCAGTACTTC
TRBJ2-2	TRBD2	TRBV4-2	NA	CASSQASGGGTGELFF	TGTGCCAGCAGCCAAGCTAGCGGGGGGGGCACCGGGGAGCTGTTTTTT
TRBJ2-5	NA	TRBV7-2	NA	CASSLSVGRETQYF	TGTGCCAGCAGCTTAAGTGTGGGGCGGGAGACCCAGTACTTC
TRBJ1-5	NA	TRBV30	NA	CAWSGGGDQPQHF	TGTGCCTGGAGTGGAGGGGGGGATCAGCCCCAGCATTTT
TRBJ2-2	NA	TRBV9	NA	CASSPGQRNTGELFF	TGTGCCAGCAGCCCGGGACAAAGGAACACCGGGGAGCTGTTTTTT
TRBJ2-1	TRBD2	TRBV5-1	NA	CASRGSGGAHEQFF	TGCGCCAGCAGGGGCAGCGGGGGGGCCCATGAGCAGTTCTTC
TRBJ2-2	TRBD2	TRBV10-3	NA	CATTSGGTNTGELFF	TGTGCCACGACTAGCGGGGGAACGAACACCGGGGAGCTGTTTTTT
TRBJ1-2	TRBD1	TRBV15	NA	CATSRDLIGGEAGGYTF	TGTGCCACCAGCAGAGATTTAATAGGGGGCGAGGCTGGTGGCTACACCTTC
TRBJ1-3	NA	TRBV6-5	NA	CASSYSGGNSGNTIYF	TGTGCCAGCAGTTACTCGGGCGGAAACTCTGGAAACACCATATATTTT
TRBJ2-7	NA	TRBV6-6	NA	CASSYFRDGSYEQYF	TGTGCCAGCAGTTACTTCCGGGACGGGTCCTACGAGCAGTACTTC
TRBJ1-1	NA	TRBV7-2	NA	CASSRTAMNTEAFF	TGTGCCAGCAGCCGGACAGCCATGAACACTGAAGCTTTCTTT
TRBJ1-6	NA	TRBV7-8	NA	CASSLMIQGRIGSPLHF	TGTGCCAGCAGCTTAATGATCCAGGGGAGAATCGGTTCACCCCTCCACTTT
TRBJ1-6	NA	TRBV28	few	CASSPQTSPRSARPLHF	TGTGCCAGCAGTCCCCAGACTAGTCCACGTTCCGCCCGACCCCTCCACTTT
TRBJ2-7	NA	TRBV7-2	NA	CASSRQGNNEQYF	TGTGCCAGCAGCCGTCAGGGGAATAACGAGCAGTACTTC
TRBJ1-2	NA	TRBV5-1	NA	CASSLDVTAYGYTF	TGCGCCAGCAGCTTGGATGTGACAGCCTATGGCTACACCTTC
TRBJ1-1	NA	TRBV9	NA	CASSPGVRSKRKEAFF	TGTGCCAGCAGCCCAGGAGTTCGTTCCAAACGTAAAGAAGCTTTCTTT
TRBJ2-6	NA	TRBV7-9	once	CASSPLGQNSGANVLTF	TGTGCCAGCAGCCCATTAGGACAGAACTCTGGGGCCAACGTCCTGACTTTC
TRBJ2-1	TRBD2	TRBV7-9	NA	CASSPTTSGGKYEQFF	TGTGCCAGCAGCCCAACGACTAGCGGGGGGAAGTATGAGCAGTTCTTC
TRBJ2-7	TRBD1	TRBV6-5	NA	CASSSDRTGSSYEQYF	TGTGCCAGCAGTTCCGACCGGACAGGTAGCTCCTACGAGCAGTACTTC
TRBJ2-5	NA	TRBV7-7	NA	CASSLGGTQETQYF	TGTGCCAGCAGCTTAGGCGGGACACAAGAGACCCAGTACTTC
TRBJ2-5	NA	TRBV21-1	NA	CASSSRGRGETQYF	TGTGCCAGCAGCAGCAGGGGGCGCGGGGAGACCCAGTACTTC
TRBJ1-5	NA	TRBV30	NA	CAWSRDSNQPQHF	TGTGCCTGGAGTAGGGATAGCAATCAGCCCCAGCATTTT
TRBJ1-3	NA	TRBV6-5	NA	CASSYSMVGSGNTIYF	TGTGCCAGCAGTTACTCGATGGTAGGGTCTGGAAACACCATATATTTT
TRBJ2-7	NA	TRBV9	NA	CASSPGATYEQYF	TGTGCCAGCAGCCCGGGTGCTACCTACGAGCAGTACTTC
TRBJ2-3	NA	TRBV6-6	NA	CASSWRGPVTDTQYF	TGTGCCAGTAGCTGGAGGGGACCCGTCACAGATACGCAGTATTTT
TRBJ2-7	TRBD1	TRBV6-5	NA	CASSYERQGDHEQYF	TGTGCCAGCAGTTACGAGCGACAGGGGGATCACGAGCAGTACTTC
TRBJ2-5	NA	TRBV15	NA	CATKLKGSALMGETQYF	TGTGCCACCAAGCTTAAAGGTTCGGCCCTCATGGGAGAGACCCAGTACTTC
TRBJ2-1	TRBD2	TRBV4-2	NA	CASSQALSGTSGGSSYNEQFF	TGTGCCAGCAGCCAAGCCCTGTCCGGGACTAGCGGGGGGAGCTCCTACAATGAGCAGTTCTTC